The following is a TCR beta chain sequence with its context. Vbeta (60) and Jbeta (13) primers were used in the PCR. The data were produced by immunoSEQ multiplex PCR, yet TCRdb's version contains in-frame clones alone and is incomplete. Of more than 95,000 clones in the sample, 70% to 85% were seen once. This record belongs to a study of cytomegalovirus exposure and HLA in healthy donors. The length of the CDR3 is 13 residues. Germline assignment: CDR1 SNHLY and CDR2 FYNNEI. Trimming stripped 10 bases from V and 1 base from J, with 14 bases between. The chain carries TRBV2 and TRBJ2-7, with D perhaps matching TRBD2 (6 bases). The sequenced sample consisted of PBMCs. The clonotype comes from a woman between 40 and 55 years old in good health and CMV-seropositive. CDR3 residues: CATARGASYEQYF. As DNA, the CDR3 is TGTGCCACCGCTCGCGGGGCTTCCTACGAGCAGTACTTC.